Included here is one TCR beta chain sequence, with context. Antigen unknown. The data were taken from a study of T-cell memory formation after mild COVID-19. Study-wide background: Most TCR clusters belonged to a single donor. Study conclusions and caveats: Later expanders leaned CD4+, whereas day 15 to 85 contracting clones were balanced CD4/CD8. Researchers found some responding clones in pre-infection memory, a sign that cross-reactive memory joined. Clones from the second wave (peaking day 37) had unconfirmed SARS-CoV-2 specificity.

One entry per CDR3 protein, called by TCRdb with MiXCR from the 5' RACE reads. The sample includes 300,000 to 400,000 distinct CDR3 sequences, about 16% of them seen just once. Sample: PBMCs or a T cell subset sorted from them (not recorded which). This receptor was identified in a man aged 18 to 29 who had mild COVID-19 (a few samples of this study predate the infection). Cell type and time point are not known.

CDR3 bases: TGTGCCAGCACCCACGGGGGGGGCAGCGAGGAGACCCAGTACTTC. It specifies CASTHGGGSEETQYF. This rearrangement joins TRBV6-5 to TRBJ2-5, with 8 bases identical to TRBD2. Germline V gene data show CDR1 as MNHEY and CDR2 as SVGAGI. CDR3 length equals 15 residues. V was pared by 7 bases and J by 5 bases, with 12 bases of the junction left unmatched.